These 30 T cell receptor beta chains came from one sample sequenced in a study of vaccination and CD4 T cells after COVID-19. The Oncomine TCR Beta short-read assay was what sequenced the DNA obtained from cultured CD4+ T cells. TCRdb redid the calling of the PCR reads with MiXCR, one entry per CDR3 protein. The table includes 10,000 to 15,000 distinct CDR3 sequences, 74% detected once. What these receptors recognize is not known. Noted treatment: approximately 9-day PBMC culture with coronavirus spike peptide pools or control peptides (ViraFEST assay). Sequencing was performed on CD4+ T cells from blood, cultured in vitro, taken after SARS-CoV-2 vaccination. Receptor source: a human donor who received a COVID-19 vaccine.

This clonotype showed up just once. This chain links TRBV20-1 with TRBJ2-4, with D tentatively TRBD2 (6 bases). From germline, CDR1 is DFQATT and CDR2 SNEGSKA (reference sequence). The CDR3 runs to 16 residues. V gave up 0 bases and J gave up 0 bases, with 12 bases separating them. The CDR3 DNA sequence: TGCAGTGCTAGAGAGGGGACTCCACTAGCCAAAAACATTCAGTACTTC. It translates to CSAREGTPLAKNIQYF.

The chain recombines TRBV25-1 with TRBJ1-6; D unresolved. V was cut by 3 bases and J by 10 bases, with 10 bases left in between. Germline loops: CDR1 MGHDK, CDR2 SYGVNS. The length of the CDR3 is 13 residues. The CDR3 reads CASSDQPGSPLHF. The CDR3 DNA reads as TGTGCCAGCAGTGATCAGCCGGGCTCACCCCTCCACTTT.

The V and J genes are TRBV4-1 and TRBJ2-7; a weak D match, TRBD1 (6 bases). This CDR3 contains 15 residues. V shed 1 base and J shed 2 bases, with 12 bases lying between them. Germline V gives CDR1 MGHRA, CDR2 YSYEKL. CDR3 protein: CASSQGTVLPYEQYF. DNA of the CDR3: TGCGCCAGCAGCCAAGGGACAGTCCTGCCCTACGAGCAGTACTTC.

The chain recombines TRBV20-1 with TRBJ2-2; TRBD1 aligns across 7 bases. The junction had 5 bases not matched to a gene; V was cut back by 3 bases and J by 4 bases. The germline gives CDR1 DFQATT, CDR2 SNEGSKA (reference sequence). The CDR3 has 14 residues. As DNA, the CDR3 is TGCAGTGCTAGTGGACAGGCCGGCACCGGGGAGCTGTTTTTT. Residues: CSASGQAGTGELFF.

CDR3 nucleotides: TGTGCCACACAAATAGCGGCCCAAGAGACCCAGTACTTC. It yields the protein CATQIAAQETQYF. This chain links TRBV10-3 with TRBJ2-5, with D possibly matching TRBD2 (6 bases). Between the trimmed V and J ends, which lost 10 bases and 1 base, there was a span of 13 bases. The length of the CDR3 is 13 residues. Germline lookup yields CDR1 ENHRY and CDR2 SYGVKD.

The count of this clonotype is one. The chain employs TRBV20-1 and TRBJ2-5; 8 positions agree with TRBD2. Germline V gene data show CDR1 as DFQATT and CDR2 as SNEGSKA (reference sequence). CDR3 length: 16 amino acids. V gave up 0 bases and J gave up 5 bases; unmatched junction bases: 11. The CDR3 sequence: CSARDNRGGIEETQYF. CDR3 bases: TGCAGTGCTAGAGATAATCGGGGGGGGATTGAGGAGACCCAGTACTTC.

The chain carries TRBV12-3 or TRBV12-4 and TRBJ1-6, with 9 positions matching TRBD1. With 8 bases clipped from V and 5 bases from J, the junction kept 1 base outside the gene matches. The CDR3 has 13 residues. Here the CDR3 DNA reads TGTGCCAGCGGGGACAGGGATAATTCACCCCTCCACTTT. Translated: CASGDRDNSPLHF.

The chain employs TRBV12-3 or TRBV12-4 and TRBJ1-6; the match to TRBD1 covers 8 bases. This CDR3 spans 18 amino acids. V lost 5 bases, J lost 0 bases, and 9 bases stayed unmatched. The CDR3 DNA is TGTGCCAGCAGTCGGACAGGGCTGTACTCCTCCTATAATTCACCCCTCCACTTT. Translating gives CASSRTGLYSSYNSPLHF.

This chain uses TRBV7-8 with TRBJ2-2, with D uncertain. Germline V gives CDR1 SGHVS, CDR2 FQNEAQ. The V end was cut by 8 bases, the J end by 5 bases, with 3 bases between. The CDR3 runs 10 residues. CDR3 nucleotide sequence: TGTGCCAGCGGGACCGGGGAGCTGTTTTTT. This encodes CASGTGELFF.

DNA of the CDR3: TGCAGTGCTAGGGGACGGACGGGAAGCACCGGGGAGCTGTTTTTT. Residues: CSARGRTGSTGELFF. The chain joins TRBV20-1 to TRBJ2-2; D may correspond to TRBD1 or TRBD2 (5 bases each). Trimming took off 3 bases at V and 4 bases at J, with 15 bases between the two ends. CDR3 length: 15 residues. Germline V gene sequence: CDR1 DFQATT, CDR2 SNEGSKA (reference sequence).

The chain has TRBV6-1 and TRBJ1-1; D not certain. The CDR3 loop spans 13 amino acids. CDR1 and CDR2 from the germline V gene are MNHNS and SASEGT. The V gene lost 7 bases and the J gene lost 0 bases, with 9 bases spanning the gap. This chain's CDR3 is CASIGHLNTEAFF. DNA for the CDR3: TGTGCCAGCATTGGGCATTTGAACACTGAAGCTTTCTTT.

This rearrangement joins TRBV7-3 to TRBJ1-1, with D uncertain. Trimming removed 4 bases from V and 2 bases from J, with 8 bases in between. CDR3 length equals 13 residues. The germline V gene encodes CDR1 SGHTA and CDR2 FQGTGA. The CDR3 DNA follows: TGTGCCAGCAGCTCACAGAGAAACACTGAAGCTTTCTTT. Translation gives CASSSQRNTEAFF.

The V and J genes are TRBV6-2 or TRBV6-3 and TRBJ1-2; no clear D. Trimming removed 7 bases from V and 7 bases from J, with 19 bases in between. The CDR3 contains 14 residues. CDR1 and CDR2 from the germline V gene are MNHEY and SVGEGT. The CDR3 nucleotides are TGTGCCAGCACCCGCAGTTCAGATAGGGCTGGCTACACCTTC. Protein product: CASTRSSDRAGYTF.

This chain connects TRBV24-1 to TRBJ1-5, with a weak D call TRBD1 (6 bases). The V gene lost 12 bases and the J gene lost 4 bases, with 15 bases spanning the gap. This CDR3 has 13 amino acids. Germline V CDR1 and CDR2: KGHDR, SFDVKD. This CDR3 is CAAYGGRNQPQHF. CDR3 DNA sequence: TGTGCCGCCTACGGGGGGCGGAATCAGCCCCAGCATTTT.

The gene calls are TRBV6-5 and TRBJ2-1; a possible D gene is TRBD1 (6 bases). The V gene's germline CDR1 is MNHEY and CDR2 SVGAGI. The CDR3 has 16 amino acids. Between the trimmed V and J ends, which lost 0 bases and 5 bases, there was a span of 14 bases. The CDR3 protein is CASSYSQRDRNNEQFF. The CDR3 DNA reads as TGTGCCAGCAGTTACTCCCAGAGAGACAGGAACAATGAGCAGTTCTTC.

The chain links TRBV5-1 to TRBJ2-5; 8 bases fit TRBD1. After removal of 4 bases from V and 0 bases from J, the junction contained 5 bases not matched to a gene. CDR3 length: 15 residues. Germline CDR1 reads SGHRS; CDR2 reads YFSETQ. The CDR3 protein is CASSGRTGNQETQYF. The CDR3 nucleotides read TGCGCCAGCAGCGGGCGGACAGGGAACCAAGAGACCCAGTACTTC.

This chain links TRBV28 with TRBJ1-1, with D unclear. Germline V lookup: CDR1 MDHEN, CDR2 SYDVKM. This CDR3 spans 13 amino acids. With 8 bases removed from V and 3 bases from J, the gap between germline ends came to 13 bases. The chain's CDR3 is CASRYRRYTEAFF. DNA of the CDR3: TGTGCCAGCCGCTATCGACGGTACACTGAAGCTTTCTTT.

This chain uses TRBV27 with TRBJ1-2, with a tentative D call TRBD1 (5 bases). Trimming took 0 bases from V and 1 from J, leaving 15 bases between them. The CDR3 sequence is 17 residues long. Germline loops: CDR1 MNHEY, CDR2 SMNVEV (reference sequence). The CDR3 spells CASSLSSVQADNYGYTF. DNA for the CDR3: TGTGCCAGCAGTTTATCGTCGGTACAGGCGGATAACTATGGCTACACCTTC.

CDR3 amino acids: CASRPSGGGPQETQYF. CDR3 in DNA: TGTGCCAGCAGGCCTAGCGGGGGGGGCCCCCAAGAGACCCAGTACTTC. J is TRBJ2-5 and V is TRBV25-1; 12 nucleotides align to TRBD2. CDR3 length: 16 amino acids. Per the germline V gene, CDR1 is MGHDK and CDR2 is SYGVNS. The trim removed 6 bases at V and 1 base at J, leaving 6 bases unmatched.

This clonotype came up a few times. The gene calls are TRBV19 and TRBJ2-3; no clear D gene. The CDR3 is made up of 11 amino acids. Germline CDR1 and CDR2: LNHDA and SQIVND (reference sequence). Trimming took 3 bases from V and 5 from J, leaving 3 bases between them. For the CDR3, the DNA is TGTGCCAGTAGTATTGAAGATACGCAGTATTTT. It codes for CASSIEDTQYF.

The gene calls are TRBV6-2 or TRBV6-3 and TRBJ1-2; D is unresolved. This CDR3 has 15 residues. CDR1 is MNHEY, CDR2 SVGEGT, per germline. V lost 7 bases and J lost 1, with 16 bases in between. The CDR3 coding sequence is TGTGCCAGCATCGACCCCGGACGGTTTAACTATGGCTACACCTTC. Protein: CASIDPGRFNYGYTF.

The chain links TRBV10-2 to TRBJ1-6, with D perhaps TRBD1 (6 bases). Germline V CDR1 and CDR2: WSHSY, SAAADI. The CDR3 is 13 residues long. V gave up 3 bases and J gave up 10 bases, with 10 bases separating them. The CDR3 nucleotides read TGCGCCAGCAGTGACCAGGGGTACTCACCCCTCCACTTT. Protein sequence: CASSDQGYSPLHF.

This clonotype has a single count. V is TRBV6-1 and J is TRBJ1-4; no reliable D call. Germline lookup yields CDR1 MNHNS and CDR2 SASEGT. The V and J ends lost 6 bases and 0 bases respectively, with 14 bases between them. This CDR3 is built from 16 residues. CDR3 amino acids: CASRGSATATNEKLFF. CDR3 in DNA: TGTGCCAGCAGGGGCTCCGCCACTGCAACTAATGAAAAACTGTTTTTT.

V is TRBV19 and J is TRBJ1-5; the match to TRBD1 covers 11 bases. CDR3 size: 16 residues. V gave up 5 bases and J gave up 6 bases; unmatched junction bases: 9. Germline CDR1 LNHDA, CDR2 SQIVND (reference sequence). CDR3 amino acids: CASSPSLDRGLQPQHF. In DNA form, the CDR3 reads TGTGCCAGTAGTCCCTCCTTGGACAGGGGGCTTCAGCCCCAGCATTTT.

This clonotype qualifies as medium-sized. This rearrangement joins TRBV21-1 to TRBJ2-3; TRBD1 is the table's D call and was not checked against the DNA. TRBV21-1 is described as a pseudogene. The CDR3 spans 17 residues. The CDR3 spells CASSNRQGSARGDTQYF. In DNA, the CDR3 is TGTGCCAGCAGCAACCGACAGGGATCAGCAAGGGGAGATACGCAGTATTTT.

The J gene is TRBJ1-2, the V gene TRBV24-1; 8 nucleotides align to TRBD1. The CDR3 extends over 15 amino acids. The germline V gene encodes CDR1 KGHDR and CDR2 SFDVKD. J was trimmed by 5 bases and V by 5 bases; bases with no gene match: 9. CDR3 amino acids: CATSGGAGGVYGYTF. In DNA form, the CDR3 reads TGTGCCACCAGTGGCGGGGCAGGGGGCGTGTATGGCTACACCTTC.

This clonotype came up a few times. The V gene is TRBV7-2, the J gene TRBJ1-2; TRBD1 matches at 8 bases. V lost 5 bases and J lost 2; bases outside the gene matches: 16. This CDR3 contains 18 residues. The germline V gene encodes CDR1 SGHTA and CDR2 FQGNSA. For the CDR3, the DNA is TGTGCCAGCAGCCCACGTAGCCCGGGACAGGAGATAAACTATGGCTACACCTTC. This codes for CASSPRSPGQEINYGYTF.

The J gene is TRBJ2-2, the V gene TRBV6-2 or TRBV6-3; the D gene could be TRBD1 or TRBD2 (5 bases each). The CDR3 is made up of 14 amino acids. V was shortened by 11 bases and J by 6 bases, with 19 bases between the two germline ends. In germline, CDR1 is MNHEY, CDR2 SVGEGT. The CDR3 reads CASQVRGAAGELFF. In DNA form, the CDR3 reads TGTGCCTCTCAAGTGAGGGGCGCGGCCGGGGAGCTGTTTTTT.

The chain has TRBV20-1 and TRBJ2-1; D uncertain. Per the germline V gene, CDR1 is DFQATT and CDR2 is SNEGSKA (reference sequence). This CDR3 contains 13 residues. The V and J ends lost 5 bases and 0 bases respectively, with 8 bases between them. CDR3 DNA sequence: TGCAGTGCTCCCACAACCTCCTACAATGAGCAGTTCTTC. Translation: CSAPTTSYNEQFF.

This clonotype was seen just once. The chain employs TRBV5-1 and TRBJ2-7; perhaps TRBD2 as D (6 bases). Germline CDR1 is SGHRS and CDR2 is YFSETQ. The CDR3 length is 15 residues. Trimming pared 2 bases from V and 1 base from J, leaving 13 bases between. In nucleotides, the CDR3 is TGCGCCAGCAGCTTTGGAGCGGGTACATCCTACGAGCAGTACTTC. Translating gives CASSFGAGTSYEQYF.